This entry concerns a single T cell receptor beta chain. In the authors' workflow: Counts of nucleated cells, estimated from reference gene primer amplification, were obtained. Clones were sequenced by immunoSEQ multiplex PCR, and TCRdb holds only the in-frame ones, with some missing. Clone size and V and J calls were adopted from that table, with D and trimming inferred from the DNA. Of more than 100,000 clones listed, roughly four fifths were seen once; the top ten hold 3.5% to 5.5%. Germline V gene sequence: CDR1 MGHRA, CDR2 YSYEKL. The germline V and J ends were trimmed by 2 bases and 7 bases, with 20 bases remaining between them. The CDR3 contains 17 residues. The data stem from a study of blood T cell repertoires in COVID-19. Overall study context: Researchers got acute and convalescent COVID-19 samples from the United States, Italy and Spain. From T cells, B-cell-depleted T cells, or PBMCs came the material, which was cDNA or gDNA.

Input material: peripheral blood. The sequence derives from a woman aged 70-85 years with acute or convalescent COVID-19. This rearrangement joins TRBV4-1 to TRBJ1-4; D unresolved. CDR3 bases: TGCGCCAGCAGCCAAAGCGGTCACTTCACCGTGGGTGAAAAACTGTTTTTT. It translates to CASSQSGHFTVGEKLFF.